This T cell receptor (beta chain) was observed in a study of CD4 T cells in relation to SARS-CoV-2 and coronaviruses. Study-wide context: After approximately 10 days of antigen culture, PBMC TCR beta CDR3s were sequenced. Negative control cultures got HIV-1 Nef peptides or no peptide.

The CDR3 spans 18 residues. V lost 1 base to trimming and J lost 7 bases; unmatched junction nucleotides: 13. Germline assignment: CDR1 MNHNS and CDR2 SASEGT. CD4+ T cells from unexposed donors were obtained before the COVID-19 pandemic (2011-2018). After ten to eleven days of culture, CD4+ T cells were isolated. About 2 million PBMCs per well were cultured with approximately 9.5 IU/ml IL-2. Half the medium was replaced with IL-2 medium on days 3 and 7. In regard to this clone: Its antigen is as yet unknown.

Produced via immunoSEQ multiplex PCR; TCRdb's table is partial and in-frame only. The sample records around 15,000 clones, 80% to 85% being singletons. The sample taken for sequencing was CD4+ T cells from PBMCs, cultured in vitro. J is TRBJ2-3 and V is TRBV6-1; TRBD2 agrees at 11 bases. The clonotype was recovered from a human donor in good health. As DNA, the CDR3 is TGTGCCAGCAGTGAAGGGGGAAGACTAGCGGGGTGGGTAAATACGCAGTATTTT. Amino acids: CASSEGGRLAGWVNTQYF.